The next 4 T cell receptor beta chains were all read from a single sample in a study of shared clonotypes between healthy human individuals. Using immunoSEQ multiplex PCR, the repertoire was profiled, and TCRdb retains in-frame clones only, with some absent. Of nearly 750,000 clones in the sample, approximately 77% were seen once. Sequences were obtained from memory CD4+ T cells sorted from blood. As for subset: CD45RA-negative fraction. These receptors were taken from a woman aged 25 to 39 in good health.

This chain joins TRBV19 and TRBJ1-1; no reliable D call. In germline, CDR1 is LNHDA, CDR2 SQIVND (reference sequence). The V and J ends lost 5 bases and 6 bases respectively, with 19 bases between them. CDR3 length equals 15 residues. The CDR3 sequence: CASSPTIGVGSEAFF. The DNA of the CDR3 is TGTGCCAGTAGTCCAACGATCGGGGTCGGCTCTGAAGCTTTCTTT.

V is TRBV5-1 and J is TRBJ1-4; D ambiguous. V lost 4 bases to trimming and J lost 5 bases, with 9 bases between them. The CDR3 totals 13 residues. From germline, CDR1 is SGHRS and CDR2 YFSETQ. The CDR3 loop is CASSREGNEKLFF. The CDR3 nucleotides read TGCGCCAGCAGCCGGGAGGGAAATGAAAAACTGTTTTTT.

Points on this clone: This CDR3 is also generated by other DNA sequences in the sample. The V gene is TRBV18, the J gene TRBJ2-5; D remains unclear. The germline CDR1 and CDR2 sequences are KGHSH and LQKENI. Deletions cut 3 bases from V and 5 bases from J, with 13 bases between. The CDR3 has 14 residues. CDR3 in DNA: TGTGCCAGCTCACCTGGTCGAAATGGCGAGACCCAGTACTTC. Amino acids: CASSPGRNGETQYF.

The chain links TRBV5-1 to TRBJ2-7; possibly TRBD2 for D (6 bases). Trimming shortened V by 0 bases and J by 4 bases, and 11 bases separated the two germline ends. The CDR3 length is 14 residues. The germline CDR1 and CDR2 sequences are SGHRS and YFSETQ. The CDR3 reads CASSLGLEGYEQYF. CDR3 coding DNA: TGCGCCAGCAGCTTGGGACTAGAAGGGTACGAGCAGTACTTC.